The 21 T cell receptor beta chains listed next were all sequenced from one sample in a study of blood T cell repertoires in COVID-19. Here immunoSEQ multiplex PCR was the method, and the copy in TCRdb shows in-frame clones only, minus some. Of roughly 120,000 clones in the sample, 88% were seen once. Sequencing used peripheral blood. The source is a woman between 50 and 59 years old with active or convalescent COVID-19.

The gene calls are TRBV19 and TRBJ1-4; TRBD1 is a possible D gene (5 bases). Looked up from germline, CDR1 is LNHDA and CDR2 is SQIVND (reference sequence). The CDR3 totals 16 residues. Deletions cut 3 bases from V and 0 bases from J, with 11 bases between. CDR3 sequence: CASSISAGTTNEKLFF. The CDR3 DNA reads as TGTGCCAGTAGTATCTCCGCAGGGACAACTAATGAAAAACTGTTTTTT.

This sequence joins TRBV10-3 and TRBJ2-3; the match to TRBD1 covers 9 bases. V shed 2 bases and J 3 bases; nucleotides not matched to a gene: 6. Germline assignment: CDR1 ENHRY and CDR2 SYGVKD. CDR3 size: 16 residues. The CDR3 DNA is TGTGCCATCAGTGAGCGAGGGACAGGGTTAACAGATACGCAGTATTTT. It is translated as CAISERGTGLTDTQYF.

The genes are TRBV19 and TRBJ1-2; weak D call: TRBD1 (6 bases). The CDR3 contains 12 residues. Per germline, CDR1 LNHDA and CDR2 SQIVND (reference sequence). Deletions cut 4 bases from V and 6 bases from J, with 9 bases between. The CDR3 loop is CASSNREDGYTF. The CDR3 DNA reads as TGTGCCAGTAGTAACAGGGAAGATGGCTACACCTTC.

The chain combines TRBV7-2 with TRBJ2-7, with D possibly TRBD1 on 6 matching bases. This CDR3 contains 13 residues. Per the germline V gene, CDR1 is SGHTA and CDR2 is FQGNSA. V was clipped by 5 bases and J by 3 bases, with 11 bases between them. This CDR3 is CASSPQGFYEQYF. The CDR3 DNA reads TGTGCCAGCAGCCCCCAGGGGTTCTACGAGCAGTACTTC.

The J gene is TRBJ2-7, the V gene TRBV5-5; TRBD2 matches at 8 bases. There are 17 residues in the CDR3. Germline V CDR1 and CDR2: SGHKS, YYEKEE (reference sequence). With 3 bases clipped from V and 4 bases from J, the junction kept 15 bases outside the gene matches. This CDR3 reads CASSSNLGREARYEQYF. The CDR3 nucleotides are TGTGCCAGCAGCTCAAACTTGGGGCGGGAGGCAAGATACGAGCAGTACTTC.

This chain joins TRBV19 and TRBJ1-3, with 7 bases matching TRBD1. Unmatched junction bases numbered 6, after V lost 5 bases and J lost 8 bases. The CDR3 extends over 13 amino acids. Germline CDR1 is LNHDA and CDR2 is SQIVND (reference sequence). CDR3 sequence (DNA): TGTGCCAGTAGTCCCCGCACAGGGGACACCATATATTTT. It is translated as CASSPRTGDTIYF. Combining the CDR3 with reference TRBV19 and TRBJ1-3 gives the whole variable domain DGGITQSPKYLFRKEGQNVTLSCEQNLNHDAMYWYRQDPGQGLRLIYYSQIVNDFQKGDIAEGYSVSREKKESFPLTVTSAQKNPTAFYLCASSPRTGDTIYFGEGSWLTVV.

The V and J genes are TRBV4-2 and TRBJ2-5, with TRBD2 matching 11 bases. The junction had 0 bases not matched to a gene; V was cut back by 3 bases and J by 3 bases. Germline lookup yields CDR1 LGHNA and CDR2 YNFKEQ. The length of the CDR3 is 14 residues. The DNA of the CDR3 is TGTGCCAGCAGCCAGGGACTAGCGGAAGAGACCCAGTACTTC. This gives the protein CASSQGLAEETQYF.

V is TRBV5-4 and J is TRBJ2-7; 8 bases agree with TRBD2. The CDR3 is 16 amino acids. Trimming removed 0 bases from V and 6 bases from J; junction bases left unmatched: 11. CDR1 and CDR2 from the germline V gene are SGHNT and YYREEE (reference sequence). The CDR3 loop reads CASSLGGGLAEREQYF. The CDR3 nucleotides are TGTGCCAGCAGCTTGGGGGGCGGACTAGCCGAACGCGAGCAGTACTTC.

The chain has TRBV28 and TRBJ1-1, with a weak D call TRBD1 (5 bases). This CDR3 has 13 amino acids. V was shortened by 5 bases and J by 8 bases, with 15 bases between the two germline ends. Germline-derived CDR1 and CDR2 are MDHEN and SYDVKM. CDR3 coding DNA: TGTGCCAGCAGTCCCTGGGGGGTGTCGGAAGCTTTCTTT. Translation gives CASSPWGVSEAFF.

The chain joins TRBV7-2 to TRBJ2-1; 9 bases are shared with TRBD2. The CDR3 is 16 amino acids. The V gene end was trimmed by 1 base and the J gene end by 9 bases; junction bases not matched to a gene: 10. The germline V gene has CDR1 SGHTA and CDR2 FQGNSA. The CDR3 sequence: CASSLELAGGPGEQFF. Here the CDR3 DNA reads TGTGCCAGCAGCTTAGAGCTCGCGGGAGGGCCTGGTGAGCAGTTCTTC. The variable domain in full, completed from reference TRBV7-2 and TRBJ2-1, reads GAGVSQSPSNKVTEKGKDVELRCDPISGHTALYWYRQSLGQGLEFLIYFQGNSAPDKSGLPSDRFSAERTGGSVSTLTIQRTQQEDSAVYLCASSLELAGGPGEQFFGPGTRLTVL.

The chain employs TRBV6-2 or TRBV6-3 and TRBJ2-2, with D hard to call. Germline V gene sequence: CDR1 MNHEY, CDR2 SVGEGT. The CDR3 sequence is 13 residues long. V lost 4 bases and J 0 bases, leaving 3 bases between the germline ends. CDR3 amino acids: CASSFANTGELFF. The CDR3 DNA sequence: TGTGCCAGCAGTTTCGCGAACACCGGGGAGCTGTTTTTT.

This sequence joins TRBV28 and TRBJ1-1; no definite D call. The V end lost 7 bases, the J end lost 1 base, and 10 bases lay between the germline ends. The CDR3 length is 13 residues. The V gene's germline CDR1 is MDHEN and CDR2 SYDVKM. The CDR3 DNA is TGTGCCAGCAAGCGATTCGGGAACACTGAAGCTTTCTTT. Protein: CASKRFGNTEAFF. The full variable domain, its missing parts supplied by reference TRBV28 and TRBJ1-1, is DVKVTQSSRYLVKRTGEKVFLECVQDMDHENMFWYRQDPGLGLRLIYFSYDVKMKEKGDIPEGYSVSREKKERFSLILESASTNQTSMYLCASKRFGNTEAFFGQGTRLTVV.

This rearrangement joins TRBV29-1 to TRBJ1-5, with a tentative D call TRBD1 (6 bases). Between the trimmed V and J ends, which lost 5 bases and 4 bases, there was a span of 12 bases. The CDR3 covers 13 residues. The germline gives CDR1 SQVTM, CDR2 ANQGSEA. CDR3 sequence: CSVSGVANQPQHF. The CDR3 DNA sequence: TGCAGCGTTTCAGGGGTCGCAAATCAGCCCCAGCATTTT. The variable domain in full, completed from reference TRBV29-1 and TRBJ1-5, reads SAVISQKPSRDICQRGTSLTIQCQVDSQVTMMFWYRQQPGQSLTLIATANQGSEATYESGFVIDKFPISRPNLTFSTLTVSNMSPEDSSIYLCSVSGVANQPQHFGDGTRLSIL.

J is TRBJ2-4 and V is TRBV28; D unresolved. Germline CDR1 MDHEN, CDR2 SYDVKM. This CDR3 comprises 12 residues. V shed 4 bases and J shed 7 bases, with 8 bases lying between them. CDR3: CASSYSENIQYF. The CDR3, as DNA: TGTGCCAGCAGTTACAGTGAGAACATTCAGTACTTC.

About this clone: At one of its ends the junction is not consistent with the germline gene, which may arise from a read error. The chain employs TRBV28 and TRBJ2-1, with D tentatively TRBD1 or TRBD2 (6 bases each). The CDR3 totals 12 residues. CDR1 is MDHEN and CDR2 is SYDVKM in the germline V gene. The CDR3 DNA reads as TGTGCCAGCAGTCTATGGGGGGCTGAGCAGTTCTTC. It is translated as CASSLWGAEQFF. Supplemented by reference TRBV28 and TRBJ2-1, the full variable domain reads DVKVTQSSRYLVKRTGEKVFLECVQDMDHENMFWYRQDPGLGLRLIYFSYDVKMKEKGDIPEGYSVSREKKERFSLILESASTNQTSMYLCASSLWGAEQFFGPGTRLTVL.

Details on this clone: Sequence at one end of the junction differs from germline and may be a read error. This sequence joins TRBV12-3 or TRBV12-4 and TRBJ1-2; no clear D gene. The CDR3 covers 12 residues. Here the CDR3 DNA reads TGTGCCAGCGGTTTTTTAAACTATGGCTACACCTTC. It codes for CASGFLNYGYTF.

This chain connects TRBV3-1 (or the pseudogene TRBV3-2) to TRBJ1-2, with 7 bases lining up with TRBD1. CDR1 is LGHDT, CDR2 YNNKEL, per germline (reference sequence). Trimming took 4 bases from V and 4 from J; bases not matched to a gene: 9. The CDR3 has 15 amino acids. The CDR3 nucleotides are TGTGCCAGCAGCCGCCAGACAGGGATCTCCTATGGCTACACCTTC. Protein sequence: CASSRQTGISYGYTF.

CDR3 protein: CASSRDRYNEQFF. CDR3 nucleotides: TGTGCCAGCAGCCGAGACAGGTACAATGAGCAGTTCTTC. The V gene is TRBV7-2, the J gene TRBJ2-1; D perhaps matches TRBD1 (6 bases). The germline V and J ends were trimmed by 5 bases and 4 bases, with 9 bases remaining between them. The CDR3 is 13 amino acids. CDR1 is SGHTA and CDR2 is FQGNSA in the germline V gene. Looking up the rest from reference TRBV7-2 and TRBJ2-1 gives the full variable domain: GAGVSQSPSNKVTEKGKDVELRCDPISGHTALYWYRQSLGQGLEFLIYFQGNSAPDKSGLPSDRFSAERTGGSVSTLTIQRTQQEDSAVYLCASSRDRYNEQFFGPGTRLTVL.

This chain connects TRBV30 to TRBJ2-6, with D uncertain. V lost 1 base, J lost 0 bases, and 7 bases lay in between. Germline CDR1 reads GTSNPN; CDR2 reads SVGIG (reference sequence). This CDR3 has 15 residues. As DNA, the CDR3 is TGTGCCTGGAGTGACTTTAGCTCTGGGGCCAACGTCCTGACTTTC. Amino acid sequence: CAWSDFSSGANVLTF.

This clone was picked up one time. This CDR3 reads CASSYTAGPYEQYF. The CDR3 DNA follows: TGTGCCAGCAGTTACACAGCGGGCCCCTACGAGCAGTACTTC. V and J are TRBV6-2 or TRBV6-3 and TRBJ2-7, with a tentative D call TRBD2 (6 bases). Trimming left V 2 bases short and J 2 bases short, with 10 bases between. Germline CDR1 and CDR2: MNHEY and SVGEGT. The CDR3 is made up of 14 amino acids.

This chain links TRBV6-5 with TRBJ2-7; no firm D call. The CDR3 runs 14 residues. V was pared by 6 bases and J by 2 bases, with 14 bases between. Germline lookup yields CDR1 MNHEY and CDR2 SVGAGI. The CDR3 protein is CASRARDFPYEQYF. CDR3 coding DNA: TGTGCCAGCAGGGCCCGCGACTTTCCCTACGAGCAGTACTTC.